Listed below are T cell receptor beta chains from one sample, sequenced in a study of glioma-infiltrating T cells. Via MiXCR, TCRdb re-called the multiplex PCR reads, giving one row per CDR3 protein. This sample has 170,000 or so distinct CDR3 sequences, with around 45% found just once. Sample: glioma tissue, nonneoplastic brain tissue, or PBMCs (not recorded which). These receptors all come from a human donor with low-grade glioma or glioblastoma, undergoing nonglioma brain surgery, or in good health (not recorded which). Each CDR3 is given without its conserved first and last residue. Rows may omit the clone size; those that give it use once, few, many or a size class.

clone size,CDR3 length,J gene,V gene,CDR3 protein
-,13,TRBJ1-2,TRBV6-1,AITQDGTGEAGYT
many,12,TRBJ2-5,TRBV20-1,SAPVAGGLETQY
many,10,TRBJ1-1,TRBV28,ASSYGVTEAF
many,14,TRBJ2-1,TRBV28,ASWNSGTLRGNEQF
many,12,TRBJ2-3,TRBV15,ATSRDPSSDTQY
many,15,TRBJ2-7,TRBV6-7,ASRRQGFHSTAYEQY
-,14,TRBJ2-1,TRBV2,ASRRRSAGDHNEQF
many,13,TRBJ2-1,TRBV7-9,ASARVEGLKDEQF
many,10,TRBJ2-3,TRBV7-9,ASSPTTDTQY
many,13,TRBJ2-1,TRBV2,ASSARLIRNNEQF
few,13,TRBJ2-1,TRBV2,ASSERGQGLSEQF
many,12,TRBJ1-1,TRBV20-1,SARIPGQDTEAF
-,15,TRBJ1-6,TRBV3-1,ASSQAHKRGDNSPLH
-,14,TRBJ2-5,TRBV5-1,ASSPGTGTPQETQY
few,11,TRBJ1-5,TRBV30,AWSGQSNQPQH
-,10,TRBJ1-1,TRBV7-6,ASSYWTVEAF
many,14,TRBJ1-1,TRBV20-1,SAHPWGGSVNTEAF
few,10,TRBJ1-4,TRBV19,ASSSSTPRLF